This is a list of T cell receptor beta chains from one sample in a study of glioma-infiltrating T cells after dendritic cell vaccination. Only in-frame clones appear in the TCRdb table, and some are missing; sequencing was by immunoSEQ multiplex PCR. The data show tens of thousands of clones, about nine tenths seen once. Sequencing used blood, obtained after dendritic cell vaccination. Receptor source: a human donor with glioblastoma. Both conserved end residues are part of each CDR3. The order of the fields is D gene, J gene, V gene, clone size, CDR3 protein, CDR3 DNA. A D gene is named only where the DNA matches it firmly. Clone size is given for some rows only: seen once, a few or many times, or a class if the clone is expanded.

>TRBD2|TRBJ2-1|TRBV2|-
CASGGTSGASSAYNEQFF
TGTGCCAGCGGGGGGACTAGCGGGGCTTCTTCGGCTTACAATGAGCAGTTCTTC
>TRBD1|TRBJ1-6|TRBV6-5|-
CASSYSTGFNSPLHF
TGTGCCAGCAGTTACTCGACAGGGTTTAATTCACCCCTCCACTTT
>TRBD2|TRBJ2-1|TRBV7-9|few
CASSSSSGRISYNEQFF
TGTGCCAGCAGCTCGAGTAGCGGGCGCATCTCCTACAATGAGCAGTTCTTC
>-|TRBJ2-7|TRBV7-6|-
CATSAGGPYEQYF
TGTGCCACCTCAGCCGGGGGACCCTACGAGCAGTACTTC
>-|TRBJ1-1|TRBV6-5|-
CASSWALNTEAFF
TGTGCCAGCAGTTGGGCACTGAACACTGAAGCTTTCTTT
>-|TRBJ2-3|TRBV9|-
CASSLRQAPDTQYF
TGTGCCAGCAGCCTTAGACAGGCACCAGATACGCAGTATTTT
>-|TRBJ2-2|TRBV7-9|-
CASSLLQAATGELFF
TGTGCCAGCAGCCTTCTTCAGGCCGCCACCGGGGAGCTGTTTTTT
>-|TRBJ1-5|TRBV29-1|-
CSVADNPNQPQHF
TGCAGCGTCGCTGACAACCCCAATCAGCCCCAGCATTTT
>TRBD2|TRBJ2-3|TRBV9|-
CASSEGLAGNTDTQYF
TGTGCCAGCAGCGAAGGACTAGCGGGTAACACAGATACGCAGTATTTT
>TRBD2|TRBJ2-7|TRBV5-1|-
CASSQQEGSGRSEQYF
TGCGCCAGCAGCCAACAGGAGGGAAGCGGGAGATCCGAGCAGTACTTC
>TRBD1|TRBJ1-5|TRBV19|-
CASRRQGGDQPQHF
TGTGCCAGTAGGAGACAGGGGGGCGATCAGCCCCAGCATTTT
>-|TRBJ2-1|TRBV25-1|-
CASSEHRDYNEQFF
TGTGCCAGCAGTGAGCACAGGGACTACAATGAGCAGTTCTTC
>-|TRBJ1-5|TRBV9|once
CASSPSSGGGQPQHF
TGTGCCAGCAGCCCCTCCTCGGGGGGTGGCCAGCCCCAGCATTTT
>-|TRBJ2-4|TRBV11-2|-
CASSVIAKNIQYF
TGTGCCAGCAGCGTCATAGCCAAAAACATTCAGTACTTC
>-|TRBJ2-1|TRBV11-3|once
CASSGSGGYNEQFF
TGTGCCAGCAGTGGAAGCGGAGGCTACAATGAGCAGTTCTTC
>-|TRBJ1-2|TRBV5-4|-
CASSQDAQQVRYGYTF
TGTGCCAGCAGCCAAGATGCCCAACAGGTCAGGTATGGCTACACCTTC
>-|TRBJ1-1|TRBV10-3|-
CAIRTRVETEAFF
TGTGCCATCAGAACCCGGGTGGAGACTGAAGCTTTCTTT
>-|TRBJ2-3|TRBV7-3|once
CASSLTSLADTQYF
TGTGCCAGCAGCCTCACTAGTCTCGCAGATACGCAGTATTTT
>-|TRBJ2-5|TRBV5-1|-
CASSSQGQETQYF
TGCGCCAGCAGCTCTCAGGGGCAAGAGACCCAGTACTTC
>-|TRBJ2-5|TRBV6-1|-
CASTGALERTQYF
TGTGCCAGCACAGGGGCCCTGGAGAGGACCCAGTACTTC
>TRBD2|TRBJ2-7|TRBV11-3|-
CASSLRGTSGYEQYF
TGTGCCAGCAGCTTGAGGGGGACTAGCGGCTACGAGCAGTACTTC
>TRBD2|TRBJ2-3|TRBV5-6|-
CASSLAGTGGPNTQYF
TGTGCCAGCAGCTTGGCCGGTACGGGAGGGCCTAATACGCAGTATTTT
>TRBD2|TRBJ2-7|TRBV6-1|-
CASSLGTRGSYEQYF
TGTGCCAGCAGCCTCGGGACTAGAGGGTCCTACGAGCAGTACTTC
>TRBD2|TRBJ2-1|TRBV19|-
CASSTSGRSFNEQFF
TGTGCCAGTAGTACAAGCGGGAGGTCTTTCAATGAGCAGTTCTTC
>-|TRBJ1-2|TRBV15|-
CATSRDRGNYGYTF
TGTGCCACCAGCAGAGACAGGGGTAACTATGGCTACACCTTC
>-|TRBJ2-4|TRBV19|-
CASSTSGRGRKLAKNIQYF
-
>TRBD2|TRBJ2-1|TRBV6-6|-
CASLAGAYNEQFF
TGTGCCAGCCTAGCGGGGGCTTACAATGAGCAGTTCTTC
>-|TRBJ2-4|TRBV15|-
CATSRDNGVRAKNIQYF
TGTGCCACCAGCAGAGATAACGGGGTTAGGGCCAAAAACATTCAGTACTTC
>TRBD2|TRBJ2-2|TRBV2|-
CASREEAGGIPGELFF
TGTGCCAGCAGGGAGGAAGCGGGGGGGATTCCCGGGGAGCTGTTTTTT
>-|TRBJ1-1|TRBV5-6|-
CASSAGGGNLVNTEAFF
TGTGCCAGCAGCGCGGGCGGGGGCAACTTAGTGAACACTGAAGCTTTCTTT
>-|TRBJ1-1|TRBV10-3|-
CAISSSSTEAFF
TGTGCCATCAGCTCCAGTTCTACTGAAGCTTTCTTT